This note documents a single T cell receptor beta chain sequence. The antigen is undetermined. Mismatch with germline at one junction end may stem from a read error. This sample was taken from a study of post-analysis software for immune sequencing data. General study findings and limits: Compared against controls, patients with multiple sclerosis displayed significantly lower normalized Chao1 diversity. Five or six TRBV segments, TRBV5-6, TRBV5-1 and TRBV20-1 among them, were found more frequent in patients than controls. Clustering by F measure revealed strong co-clustering among samples prepared together in one batch.

Presence of unique molecular identifiers characterized the TCR beta cDNA libraries. The source material, roughly 0.85 to 10 million T cells, gave rise to roughly 500,000 cDNA molecules. One entry per CDR3 protein results from TCRdb running MiXCR on the PCR reads. Of a few hundred thousand distinct CDR3 sequences in the sample, under 55% were seen once. The CDR3 is 16 amino acids. Germline V gives CDR1 MDHEN, CDR2 SYDVKM. This rearrangement joins TRBV28 to TRBJ2-7; 14 nucleotides agree with TRBD2. This receptor was taken from a girl aged 10 to 17 with multiple sclerosis. Sequenced sample: blood. The CDR3 is CASSVGLAGDLNEQYF. In DNA, the CDR3 is TGCGCCAGCAGTGTGGGACTAGCGGGAGATCTGAACGAGCAGTACTTC.